The rows below give T cell receptor beta chains drawn from one sample of a study of T-cell reconstitution after alpha-beta-depleted transplantation in children. TCRdb reprocessed the PCR reads with MiXCR, giving one entry per CDR3 protein. The sample lists about 690,000 distinct CDR3 sequences, roughly 15% occurring once. The sample here was PBMCs from the stem cell graft donor, taken from the stem cell graft. These receptor sequences come from a human donor who donated a stem cell graft to a child with acute myeloid leukemia. Each CDR3 is given with its conserved first and last residue. A D gene is named only where the DNA matches it firmly. The size field is filled for only some rows; it gives once, few, many or a size class.

v_call	j_call	d_call	cdr3_length	clone_size	cdr3_nt	cdr3_aa
TRBV20-1	TRBJ2-3	NA	15	many	TGCAGTGCCAGGGACTCGTGGGGAGCGGTAGATACGCAGTATTTT	CSARDSWGAVDTQYF
TRBV29-1	TRBJ2-3	TRBD2	16	few	TGCAGCGTCCCTGGCGGGGGGGCTACAGCCACAGATACGCAGTATTTT	CSVPGGGATATDTQYF
TRBV11-1	TRBJ1-5	NA	15	NA	TGTGCCAGCAGCTTAGGAGAGTGGTTAGGGCAGCCCCAGCATTTT	CASSLGEWLGQPQHF
TRBV29-1	TRBJ2-1	TRBD2	15	many	TGCAGCGTCCAGGCCACTAGCGCCCTTTACAATGAGCAGTTCTTC	CSVQATSALYNEQFF
TRBV12-3/TRBV12-4	TRBJ1-6	NA	14	few	TGTGCCAGCAGTCTTATGGGGTTAAGGTCACCCCTCCACTTT	CASSLMGLRSPLHF
TRBV5-6	TRBJ2-3	NA	12	many	TGTGCCAGCAGCCAACCCCCAGATACGCAGTATTTT	CASSQPPDTQYF
TRBV4-3	TRBJ2-3	TRBD1	16	few	TGCGCCAGCAGCCATCATCCGGGACAGGGAAGGGATACGCAGTATTTT	CASSHHPGQGRDTQYF
TRBV12-3/TRBV12-4	TRBJ2-7	TRBD1	12	few	TGTGCCACCCGACAGGGTGGCGACGAGCAGTACTTC	CATRQGGDEQYF
TRBV20-1	TRBJ1-1	NA	8	NA	TGCAGTGGGGGCAGGGCTTTCTTT	CSGGRAFF
TRBV7-2	TRBJ2-3	TRBD2	15	many	TGTGCCAGCAGCTTAGCGGGACTAGGAGTCGATACGCAGTATTTT	CASSLAGLGVDTQYF
TRBV6-1	TRBJ1-2	NA	15	many	TGTGCCGCACGGCAGGGCCCCACTCCAAACTATGGCTACACCTTC	CAARQGPTPNYGYTF
TRBV4-3	TRBJ2-5	NA	14	many	TGCGCCAGCAGCCAAGATACTAGCAAAGAGACCCAGTACTTC	CASSQDTSKETQYF
TRBV6-5	TRBJ2-3	TRBD2	19	few	TGTGCCAGCAGTTACACGCTAGCGGGGGGGCCGCCATGGGCAGATACGCAGTATTTT	CASSYTLAGGPPWADTQYF
TRBV6-5	TRBJ1-1	NA	15	few	TGTGCCAGCAGTTACGGAAGGACAGTGAACACTGAAGCTTTCTTT	CASSYGRTVNTEAFF
TRBV20-1	TRBJ1-5	NA	15	many	TGCAGTGCTAGAGAAGAACGCCGGGCAGGTCAGCCCCAGCATTTT	CSAREERRAGQPQHF
TRBV12-3/TRBV12-4	TRBJ1-2	NA	14	many	TGTGCCAGCAGGGAGGGACCAGTTAACTATGGCTACACCTTC	CASREGPVNYGYTF
TRBV20-1	TRBJ2-7	NA	13	many	TGCAGTGCTAGAGTGGGGGGAGGCTACGAGCAGTACTTC	CSARVGGGYEQYF
TRBV6-6	TRBJ2-2	NA	13	many	TGTGCCAGCTCTAGGTTAGGCACCGGGGAGCTGTTTTTT	CASSRLGTGELFF
TRBV7-9	TRBJ2-7	NA	13	NA	TGTGCCAGCAGCCCAGCGGAGACCTACGAGCAGTACTTC	CASSPAETYEQYF
TRBV6-5	TRBJ1-5	NA	14	many	TGTGCCAGCAGACCCGACACGATGCATCAGCCCCAGCATTTT	CASRPDTMHQPQHF
TRBV5-1	TRBJ2-7	NA	14	NA	TGCGCCAGCAGCTTACGCGGCGATACCTACGAGCAGTACTTC	CASSLRGDTYEQYF
TRBV7-6	TRBJ2-2	TRBD1	17	NA	TGTGCCAGCAGCTCGGGGACAGCTCTCCCGAACACCGGGGAGCTGTTTTTT	CASSSGTALPNTGELFF
TRBV12-3/TRBV12-4	TRBJ1-5	NA	15	many	TGTGCCAGCAGCTCGACCACCGGGGGCAATCAGCCCCAGCATTTT	CASSSTTGGNQPQHF
TRBV20-1	TRBJ2-1	NA	11	NA	TGCAGTGCTAGGATTTACTATGAGCAGTTCTTC	CSARIYYEQFF
TRBV20-1	TRBJ2-3	NA	14	many	TGCAGTGCCACGAACCCGGAGGGCACAGATACGCAGTATTTT	CSATNPEGTDTQYF
TRBV7-2	TRBJ2-6	NA	15	few	TGTGCCAGCAGCCGCGCGATCTCTGGGGCCAACGTCCTGACTTTC	CASSRAISGANVLTF
TRBV5-1	TRBJ1-1	NA	15	NA	TGCGCCAGCAGCTTGTATTCGGGAATGAACACTGAAGCTTTCTTT	CASSLYSGMNTEAFF
TRBV5-1	TRBJ1-2	NA	14	NA	TGCGCCAGCAAAGAGGGCGGAGGGAAGTATGGCTACACCTTC	CASKEGGGKYGYTF
TRBV20-1	TRBJ1-4	NA	12	many	TGCAGTGCTGTAGGACCTAATGAAAAACTGTTTTTT	CSAVGPNEKLFF
TRBV6-6	TRBJ2-7	NA	13	many	TGTGCCAGCAGTTACCCTTCTCCCGCCGAGCAGTACTTC	CASSYPSPAEQYF
TRBV20-1	TRBJ1-1	NA	13	many	TGCAGTGCTAAGGGACTGAGGTCCACTGAAGCTTTCTTT	CSAKGLRSTEAFF
TRBV6-2/TRBV6-3	TRBJ2-3	NA	16	few	TGTGCCAGCAGTTACGGGGCAGCATTGTACCCAGATACGCAGTATTTT	CASSYGAALYPDTQYF
TRBV6-5	TRBJ1-1	TRBD1	13	many	TGTGCCAGCAGTCCAGGCAGGGGGACTGAAGCTTTCTTT	CASSPGRGTEAFF
TRBV11-2	TRBJ2-1	NA	18	NA	TGTGCCAGCAGCTCCCGAATAGTCGGACTACGCCCTTACAATGAGCAGTTCTTC	CASSSRIVGLRPYNEQFF
TRBV2	TRBJ2-1	TRBD2	14	NA	TGTGCCAGCAGCGGGAGGGGGGGACTAGATGAGCAGTTCTTC	CASSGRGGLDEQFF
TRBV5-1	TRBJ2-3	TRBD1	20	NA	TGCGCCAGCAGCTTGGCGCCTCGGGACAGGGTTGCCTCTAGCACAGATACGCAGTATTTT	CASSLAPRDRVASSTDTQYF
TRBV20-1	TRBJ2-3	NA	14	few	TGCAGTGCTAGTCCCCCTTCGGGCACAGATACGCAGTATTTT	CSASPPSGTDTQYF
TRBV29-1	TRBJ1-4	NA	16	many	TGCAGCGTTGGAGGGGGTATGGGTGCAACTAATGAAAAACTGTTTTTT	CSVGGGMGATNEKLFF
TRBV6-2/TRBV6-3	TRBJ2-7	NA	11	few	TGTGCCAGCGGCTGGTCCTACGAGCAGTACTTC	CASGWSYEQYF
TRBV7-8	TRBJ2-1	NA	15	few	TGTGCCAGCAGCTCTATAGGGGGGCCATACAATGAGCAGTTCTTC	CASSSIGGPYNEQFF
TRBV12-3/TRBV12-4	TRBJ2-5	TRBD2	13	many	TGTGCCAGCAGTTTTCGGGGGGGTGAGACCCAGTACTTC	CASSFRGGETQYF
TRBV6-1	TRBJ1-4	NA	14	NA	TGTGCCAGCACCTTGCGTACAACTAATGAAAAACTGTTTTTT	CASTLRTTNEKLFF
TRBV20-1	TRBJ2-7	TRBD2	16	NA	TGCAGTGCCACGGAGGGTGCGGCTAGCGGCTCCTACGAGCAGTACTTC	CSATEGAASGSYEQYF
TRBV12-3/TRBV12-4	TRBJ2-1	NA	13	many	TGTGCCAGCAGAGGGACCGCGCACAATGAGCAGTTCTTC	CASRGTAHNEQFF
TRBV5-1	TRBJ2-7	NA	15	few	TGCGCCAGCAGCTTGGGGTCCGGGAACCCCTACGAGCAGTACTTC	CASSLGSGNPYEQYF
TRBV9	TRBJ2-3	NA	15	NA	TGTGCCAGCAGCTTATTTACGGGGGCGGCAGATACGCAGTATTTT	CASSLFTGAADTQYF
TRBV27	TRBJ2-3	NA	13	few	TGTGCCAGCAGTTTTGGCGCCGGGAGCACGCAGTATTTT	CASSFGAGSTQYF
TRBV24-1	TRBJ1-2	TRBD1	12	few	TGTGCCATGGGGGACAGGGAGTATGGCTACACCTTC	CAMGDREYGYTF
TRBV5-1	TRBJ2-7	NA	13	many	TGCGCCAGCAGCACCGAGGGCCCCTACGAGCAGTACTTC	CASSTEGPYEQYF
TRBV5-1	TRBJ2-2	TRBD1	16	NA	TGCGCCAGCAGCACCGGACAGGGAGCGAACACCGGGGAGCTGTTTTTT	CASSTGQGANTGELFF
TRBV24-1	TRBJ2-6	TRBD2	18	NA	TGTGCCACGGAAGGACGGGGGGATGGTTTCTCTGGGGCCAACGTCCTGACTTTC	CATEGRGDGFSGANVLTF
TRBV6-2/TRBV6-3	TRBJ1-1	NA	14	NA	TGTGCCAGCAGTTACGGACAGCCGAACACTGAAGCTTTCTTT	CASSYGQPNTEAFF
TRBV29-1	TRBJ2-2	NA	13	NA	TGCAGCGTGAAGATCCCGAACACCGGGGAGCTGTTTTTT	CSVKIPNTGELFF
TRBV20-1	TRBJ2-3	TRBD2	16	many	TGCAGTGCTAGTTGGATGGGGCGGGGGGGCACAGATACGCAGTATTTT	CSASWMGRGGTDTQYF
TRBV20-1	TRBJ2-5	TRBD1	15	many	TGCAGTGCTAGTTCCGGCGGGACAGGTGGAGAGACCCAGTACTTC	CSASSGGTGGETQYF
TRBV10-1	TRBJ2-1	TRBD1	12	NA	TGCGCCAGTGGACAGGGGGCAGATGAGCAGTTCTTC	CASGQGADEQFF
TRBV24-1	TRBJ2-5	TRBD1	15	few	TGTGCCACCAGTGAAGGGACAGGGATACAAGAGACCCAGTACTTC	CATSEGTGIQETQYF